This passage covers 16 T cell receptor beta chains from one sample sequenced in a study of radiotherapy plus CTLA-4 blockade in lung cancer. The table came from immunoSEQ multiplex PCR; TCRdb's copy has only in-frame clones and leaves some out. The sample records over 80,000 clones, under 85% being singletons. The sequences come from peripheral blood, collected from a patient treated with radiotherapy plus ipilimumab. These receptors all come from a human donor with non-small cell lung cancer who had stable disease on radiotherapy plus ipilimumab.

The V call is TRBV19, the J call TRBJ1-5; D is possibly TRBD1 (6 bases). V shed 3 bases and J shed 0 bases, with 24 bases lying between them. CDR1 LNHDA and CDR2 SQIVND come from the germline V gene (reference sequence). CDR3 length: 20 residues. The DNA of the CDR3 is TGTGCCAGTAGTATGCAACAGGGATGGGGAAGAGGGTATAGCAATCAGCCCCAGCATTTT. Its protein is CASSMQQGWGRGYSNQPQHF.

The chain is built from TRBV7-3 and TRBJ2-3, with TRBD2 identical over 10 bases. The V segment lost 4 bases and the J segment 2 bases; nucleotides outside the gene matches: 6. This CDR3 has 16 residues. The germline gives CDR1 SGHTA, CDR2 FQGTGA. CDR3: CASSSRLAGLTDTQYF. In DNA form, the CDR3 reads TGTGCCAGCAGCTCCCGACTAGCGGGCCTCACAGATACGCAGTATTTT.

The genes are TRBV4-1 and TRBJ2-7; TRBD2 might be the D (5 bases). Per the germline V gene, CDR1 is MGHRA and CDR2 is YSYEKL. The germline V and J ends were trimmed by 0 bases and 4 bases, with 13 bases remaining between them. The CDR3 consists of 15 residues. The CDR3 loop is CASSQDPRLLYEQYF. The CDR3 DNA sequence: TGCGCCAGCAGCCAAGATCCCCGACTATTATACGAGCAGTACTTC.

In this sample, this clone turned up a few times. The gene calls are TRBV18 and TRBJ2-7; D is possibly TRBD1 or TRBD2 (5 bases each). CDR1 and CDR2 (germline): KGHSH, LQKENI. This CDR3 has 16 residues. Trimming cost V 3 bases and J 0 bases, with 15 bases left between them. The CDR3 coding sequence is TGTGCCAGCTCACCGGGACGGTCGTCGAGCTCCTACGAGCAGTACTTC. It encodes CASSPGRSSSSYEQYF.

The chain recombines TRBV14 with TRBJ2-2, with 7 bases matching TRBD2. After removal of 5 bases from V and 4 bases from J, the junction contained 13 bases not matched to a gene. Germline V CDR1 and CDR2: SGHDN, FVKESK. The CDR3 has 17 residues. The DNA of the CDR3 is TGTGCCAGCAGCTTGACCCGGGCGGGGGTTGGCACCGGGGAGCTGTTTTTT. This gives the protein CASSLTRAGVGTGELFF.

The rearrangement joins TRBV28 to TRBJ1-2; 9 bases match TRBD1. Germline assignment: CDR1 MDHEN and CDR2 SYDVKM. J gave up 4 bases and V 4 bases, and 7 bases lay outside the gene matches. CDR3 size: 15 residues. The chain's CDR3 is CASSSTQGASYGYTF. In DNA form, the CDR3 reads TGTGCCAGCAGTTCGACACAGGGGGCGAGCTATGGCTACACCTTC.

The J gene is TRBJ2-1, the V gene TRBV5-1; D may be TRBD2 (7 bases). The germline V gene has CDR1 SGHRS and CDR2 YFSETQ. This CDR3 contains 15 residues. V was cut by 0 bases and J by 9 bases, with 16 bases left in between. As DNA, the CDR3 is TGCGCCAGCAGCTTGGTGCGGGAAAGGGGGGGTGAGCAGTTCTTC. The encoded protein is CASSLVRERGGEQFF.

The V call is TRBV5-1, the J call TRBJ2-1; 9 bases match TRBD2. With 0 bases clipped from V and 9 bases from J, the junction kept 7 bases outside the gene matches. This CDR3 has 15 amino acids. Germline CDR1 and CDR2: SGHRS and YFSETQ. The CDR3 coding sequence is TGCGCCAGCAGCTTGGTAGCGGGAGAAATGGGTGAGCAGTTCTTC. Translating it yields CASSLVAGEMGEQFF.

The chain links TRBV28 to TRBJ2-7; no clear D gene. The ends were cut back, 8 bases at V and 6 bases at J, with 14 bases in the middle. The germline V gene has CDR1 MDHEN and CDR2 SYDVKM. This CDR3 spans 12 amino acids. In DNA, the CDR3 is TGTGCCAGCCAGGTCGAGGAACGCGAGCAGTACTTC. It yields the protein CASQVEEREQYF.

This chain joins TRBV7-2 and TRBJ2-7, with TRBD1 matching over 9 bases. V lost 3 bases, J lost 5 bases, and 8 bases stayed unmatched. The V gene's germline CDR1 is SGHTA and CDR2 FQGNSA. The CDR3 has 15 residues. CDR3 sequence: CASSFLTGQGNEQYF. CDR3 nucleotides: TGTGCCAGCAGCTTTTTGACGGGACAGGGAAACGAGCAGTACTTC.

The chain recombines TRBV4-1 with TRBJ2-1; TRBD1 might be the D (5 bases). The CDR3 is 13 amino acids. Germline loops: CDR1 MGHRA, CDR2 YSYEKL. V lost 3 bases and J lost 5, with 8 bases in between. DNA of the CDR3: TGCGCCAGCAGCCACAGACAGAACAATGAGCAGTTCTTC. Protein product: CASSHRQNNEQFF.

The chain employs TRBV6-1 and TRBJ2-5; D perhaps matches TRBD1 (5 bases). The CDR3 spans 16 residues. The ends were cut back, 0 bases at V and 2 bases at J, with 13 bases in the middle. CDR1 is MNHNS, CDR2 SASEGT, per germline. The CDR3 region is CASSEAQGSLQETQYF. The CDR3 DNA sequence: TGTGCCAGCAGTGAAGCGCAGGGATCCCTTCAAGAGACCCAGTACTTC.

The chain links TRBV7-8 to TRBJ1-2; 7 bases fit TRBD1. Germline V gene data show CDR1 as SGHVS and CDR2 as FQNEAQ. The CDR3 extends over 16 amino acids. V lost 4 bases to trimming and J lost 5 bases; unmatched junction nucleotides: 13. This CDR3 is CASSSNRDREVYGYTF. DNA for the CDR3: TGTGCCAGCAGCTCAAATCGAGACAGGGAGGTATATGGCTACACCTTC. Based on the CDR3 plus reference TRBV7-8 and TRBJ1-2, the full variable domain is GAGVSQSPRYKVAKRGQDVALRCDPISGHVSLFWYQQALGQGPEFLTYFQNEAQLDKSGLPSDRFFAERPEGSVSTLKIQRTQQEDSAVYLCASSSNRDREVYGYTFGSGTRLTVV.

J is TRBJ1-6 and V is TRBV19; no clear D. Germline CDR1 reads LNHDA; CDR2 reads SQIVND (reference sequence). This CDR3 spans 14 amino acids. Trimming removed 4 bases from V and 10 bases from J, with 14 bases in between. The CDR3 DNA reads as TGTGCCAGTAGTAAGGATGCGGCGGGGTCACCCCTCCACTTT. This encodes CASSKDAAGSPLHF.

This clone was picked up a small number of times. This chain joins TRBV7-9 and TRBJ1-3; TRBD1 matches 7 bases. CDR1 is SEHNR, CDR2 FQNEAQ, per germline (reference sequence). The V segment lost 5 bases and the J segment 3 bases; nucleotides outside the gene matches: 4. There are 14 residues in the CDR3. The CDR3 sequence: CASSLGTDGNTIYF. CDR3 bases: TGTGCCAGCAGCCTCGGGACAGATGGAAACACCATATATTTT. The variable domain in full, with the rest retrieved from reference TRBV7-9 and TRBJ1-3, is DTGVSQNPRHKITKRGQNVTFRCDPISEHNRLYWYRQTLGQGPEFLTYFQNEAQLEKSRLLSDRFSAERPKGSFSTLEIQRTEQGDSAMYLCASSLGTDGNTIYFGEGSWLTVV.

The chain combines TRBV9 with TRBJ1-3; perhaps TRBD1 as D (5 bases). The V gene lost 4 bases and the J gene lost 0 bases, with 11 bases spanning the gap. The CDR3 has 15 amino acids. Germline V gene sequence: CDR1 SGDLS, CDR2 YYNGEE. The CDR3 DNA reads TGTGCCAGCAGCCCGGGGGGTACCTCTGGAAACACCATATATTTT. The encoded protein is CASSPGGTSGNTIYF.